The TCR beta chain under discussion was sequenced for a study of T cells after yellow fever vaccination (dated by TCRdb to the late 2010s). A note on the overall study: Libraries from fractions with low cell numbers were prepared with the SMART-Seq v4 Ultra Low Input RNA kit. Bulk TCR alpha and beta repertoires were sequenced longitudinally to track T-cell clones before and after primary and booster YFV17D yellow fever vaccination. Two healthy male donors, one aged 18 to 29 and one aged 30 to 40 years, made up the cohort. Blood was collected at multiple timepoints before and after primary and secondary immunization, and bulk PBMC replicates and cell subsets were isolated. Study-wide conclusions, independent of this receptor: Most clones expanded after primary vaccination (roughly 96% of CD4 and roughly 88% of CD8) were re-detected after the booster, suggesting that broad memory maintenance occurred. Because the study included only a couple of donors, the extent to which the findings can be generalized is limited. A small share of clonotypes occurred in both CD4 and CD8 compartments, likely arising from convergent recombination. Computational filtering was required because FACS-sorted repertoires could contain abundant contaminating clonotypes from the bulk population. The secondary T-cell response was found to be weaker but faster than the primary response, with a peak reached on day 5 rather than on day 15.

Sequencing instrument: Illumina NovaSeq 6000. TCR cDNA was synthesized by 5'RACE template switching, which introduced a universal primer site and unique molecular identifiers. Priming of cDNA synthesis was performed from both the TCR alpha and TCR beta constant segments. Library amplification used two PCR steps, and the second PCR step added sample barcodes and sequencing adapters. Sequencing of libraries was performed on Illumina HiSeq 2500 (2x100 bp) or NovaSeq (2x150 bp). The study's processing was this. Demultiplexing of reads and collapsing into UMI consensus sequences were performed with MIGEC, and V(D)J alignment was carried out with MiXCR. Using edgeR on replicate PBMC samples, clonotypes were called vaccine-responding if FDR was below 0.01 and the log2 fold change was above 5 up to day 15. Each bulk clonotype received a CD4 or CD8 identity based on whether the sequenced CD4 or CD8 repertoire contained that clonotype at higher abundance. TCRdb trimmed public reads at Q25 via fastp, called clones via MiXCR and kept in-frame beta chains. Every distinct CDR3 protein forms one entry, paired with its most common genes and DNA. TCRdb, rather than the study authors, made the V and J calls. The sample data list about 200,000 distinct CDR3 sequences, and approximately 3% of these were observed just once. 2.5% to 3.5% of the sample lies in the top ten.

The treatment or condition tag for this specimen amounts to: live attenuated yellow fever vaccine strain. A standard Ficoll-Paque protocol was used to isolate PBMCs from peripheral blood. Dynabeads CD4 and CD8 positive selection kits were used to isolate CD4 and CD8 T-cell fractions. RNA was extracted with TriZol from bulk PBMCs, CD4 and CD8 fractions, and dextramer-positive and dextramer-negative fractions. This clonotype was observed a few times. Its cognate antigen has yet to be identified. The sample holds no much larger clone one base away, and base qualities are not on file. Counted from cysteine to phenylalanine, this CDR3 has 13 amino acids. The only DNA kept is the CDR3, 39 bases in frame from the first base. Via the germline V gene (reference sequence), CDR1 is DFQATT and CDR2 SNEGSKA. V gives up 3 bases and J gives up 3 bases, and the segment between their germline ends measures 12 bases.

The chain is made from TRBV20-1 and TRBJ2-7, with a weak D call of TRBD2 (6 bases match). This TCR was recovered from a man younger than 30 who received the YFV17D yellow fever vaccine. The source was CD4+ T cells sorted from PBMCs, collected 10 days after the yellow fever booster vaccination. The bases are TGCAGTGCTAGGGGGGACTCCGGCTACGAGCAGTACTTC. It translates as CSARGDSGYEQYF.